This T cell receptor beta chain was recovered during a study of vaccination and CD4 T cells after COVID-19. Turning to the study itself: Vaccinees got either two BNT162b2 doses or two mRNA-1273 doses.

A note on this clonotype: Its antigen is not identified.

The sample's treatment: approximately nine-day PBMC culture with coronavirus spike peptide pools or control peptides (ViraFEST assay). An unexposed donor provided the CD4+ T cells, which were collected before the COVID-19 pandemic (2011-2018). After expanding antigen-specific T cells with peptide pools, ViraFEST sequenced their TCRs. Cultured CD4+ T cell DNA was sequenced using the Oncomine TCR Beta short-read assay. Extraction of genomic DNA was performed on cultured CD4+ T cells. TCRdb ran MiXCR on the PCR reads and lists one entry per CDR3 protein. The profile shows fewer than 5,000 distinct CDR3 sequences, approximately 46% of them singletons. This TCR was sampled from a human donor in good health. Sequenced sample: CD4+ T cells from blood, cultured in vitro.

The DNA for the CDR3 is TGTGCCAGCAGCCCGGGGGGCCGGGGCAGGTTCACTGAAGCTTTCTTT. It is translated as CASSPGGRGRFTEAFF. The chain links TRBV5-4 to TRBJ1-1, with a tentative D call TRBD1 (6 bases). The CDR3 is made up of 16 amino acids. The germline V and J ends were trimmed by 4 bases and 4 bases, with 20 bases remaining between them. Germline CDR1 is SGHNT and CDR2 is YYREEE (reference sequence).